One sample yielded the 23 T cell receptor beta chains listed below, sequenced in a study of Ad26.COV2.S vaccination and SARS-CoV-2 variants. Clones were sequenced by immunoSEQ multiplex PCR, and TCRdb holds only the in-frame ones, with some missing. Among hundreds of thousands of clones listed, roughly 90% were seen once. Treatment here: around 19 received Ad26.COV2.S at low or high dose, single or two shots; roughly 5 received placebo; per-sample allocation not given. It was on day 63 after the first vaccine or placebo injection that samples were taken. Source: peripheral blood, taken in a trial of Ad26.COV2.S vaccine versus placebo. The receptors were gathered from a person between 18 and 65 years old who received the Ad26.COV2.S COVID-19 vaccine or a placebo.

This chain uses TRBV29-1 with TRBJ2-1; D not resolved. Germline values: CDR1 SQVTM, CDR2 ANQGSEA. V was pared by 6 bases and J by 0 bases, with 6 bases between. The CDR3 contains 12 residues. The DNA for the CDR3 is TGCAGCGTCAAGAGCTCCTACAATGAGCAGTTCTTC. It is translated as CSVKSSYNEQFF.

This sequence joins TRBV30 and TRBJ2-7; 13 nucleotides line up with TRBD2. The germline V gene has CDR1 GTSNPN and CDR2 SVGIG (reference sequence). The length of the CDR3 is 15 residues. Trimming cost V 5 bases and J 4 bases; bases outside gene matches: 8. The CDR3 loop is CAWDGLAGAGYEQYF. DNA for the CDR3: TGTGCCTGGGACGGACTAGCGGGAGCGGGGTACGAGCAGTACTTC.

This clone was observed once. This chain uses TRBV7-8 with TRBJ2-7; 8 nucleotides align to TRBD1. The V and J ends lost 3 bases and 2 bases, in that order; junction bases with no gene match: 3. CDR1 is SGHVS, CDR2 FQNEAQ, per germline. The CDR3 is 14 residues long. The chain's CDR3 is CASSLWGQAYEQYF. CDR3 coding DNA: TGTGCCAGCAGCTTGTGGGGACAGGCCTACGAGCAGTACTTC.

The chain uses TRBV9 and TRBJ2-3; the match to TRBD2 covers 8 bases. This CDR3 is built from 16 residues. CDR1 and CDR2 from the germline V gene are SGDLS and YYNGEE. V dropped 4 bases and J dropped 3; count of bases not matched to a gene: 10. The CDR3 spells CASSPLAGRGTDTQYF. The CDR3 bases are TGTGCCAGCAGCCCCCTAGCGGGCAGGGGAACAGATACGCAGTATTTT.

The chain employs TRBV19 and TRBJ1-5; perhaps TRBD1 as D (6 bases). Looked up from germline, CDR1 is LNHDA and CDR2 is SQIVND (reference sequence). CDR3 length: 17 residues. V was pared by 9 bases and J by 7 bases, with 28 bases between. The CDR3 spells CASRLSGANPHGQPQHF. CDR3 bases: TGTGCCAGCAGATTGTCAGGGGCTAACCCCCATGGCCAGCCCCAGCATTTT.

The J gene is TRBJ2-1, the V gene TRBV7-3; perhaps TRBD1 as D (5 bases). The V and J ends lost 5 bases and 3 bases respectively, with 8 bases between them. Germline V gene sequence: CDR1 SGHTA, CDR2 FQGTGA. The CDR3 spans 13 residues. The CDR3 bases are TGTGCCAGCAGCGATGACAGCTACAATGAGCAGTTCTTC. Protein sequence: CASSDDSYNEQFF.

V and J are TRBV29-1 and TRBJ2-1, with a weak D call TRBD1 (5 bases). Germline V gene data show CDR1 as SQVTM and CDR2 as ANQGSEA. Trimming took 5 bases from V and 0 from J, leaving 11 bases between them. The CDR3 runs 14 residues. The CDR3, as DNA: TGCAGCGTTCTGACAGAGAGCTCCTACAATGAGCAGTTCTTC. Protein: CSVLTESSYNEQFF.

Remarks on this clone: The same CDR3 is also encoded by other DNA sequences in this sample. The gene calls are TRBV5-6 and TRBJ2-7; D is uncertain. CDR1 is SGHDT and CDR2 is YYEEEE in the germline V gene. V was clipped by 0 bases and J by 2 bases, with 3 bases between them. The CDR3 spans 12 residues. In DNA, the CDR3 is TGTGCCAGCAGCTTGGGTGCCTACGAGCAGTACTTC. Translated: CASSLGAYEQYF.

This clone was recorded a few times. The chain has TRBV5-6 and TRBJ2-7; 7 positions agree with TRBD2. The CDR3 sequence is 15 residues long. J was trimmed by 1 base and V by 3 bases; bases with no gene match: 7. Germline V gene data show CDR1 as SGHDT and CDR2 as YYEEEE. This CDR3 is CASSWGGQGSYEQYF. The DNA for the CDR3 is TGTGCCAGCAGCTGGGGAGGGCAGGGTTCCTACGAGCAGTACTTC. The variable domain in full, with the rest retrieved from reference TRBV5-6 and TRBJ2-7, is DAGVTQSPTHLIKTRGQQVTLRCSPKSGHDTVSWYQQALGQGPQFIFQYYEEEERQRGNFPDRFSGHQFPNYSSELNVNALLLGDSALYLCASSWGGQGSYEQYFGPGTRLTVT.

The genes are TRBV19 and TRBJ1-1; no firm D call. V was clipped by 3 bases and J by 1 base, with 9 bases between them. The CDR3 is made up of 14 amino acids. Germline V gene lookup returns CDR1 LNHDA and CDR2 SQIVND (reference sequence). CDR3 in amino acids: CASSISPENTEAFF. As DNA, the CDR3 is TGTGCCAGTAGTATTTCCCCGGAGAACACTGAAGCTTTCTTT.

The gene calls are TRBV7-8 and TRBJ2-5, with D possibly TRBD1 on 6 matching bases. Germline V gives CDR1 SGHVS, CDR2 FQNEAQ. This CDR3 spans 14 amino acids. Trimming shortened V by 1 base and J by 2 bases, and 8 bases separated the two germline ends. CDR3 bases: TGTGCCAGCAGCTTAGTGCAGGGGCAAGAGACCCAGTACTTC. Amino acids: CASSLVQGQETQYF.

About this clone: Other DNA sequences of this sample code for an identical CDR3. CDR3 coding DNA: TGTGCCAGCAGCTTAGAGCGGGGAACCTACGAGCAGTACTTC. Translated: CASSLERGTYEQYF. This chain joins TRBV11-2 and TRBJ2-7; a possible D gene is TRBD2 (6 bases). Germline CDR1 is SGHAT and CDR2 is FQNNGV. The CDR3 has 14 amino acids. Trimming took 0 bases from V and 2 from J, leaving 8 bases between them.

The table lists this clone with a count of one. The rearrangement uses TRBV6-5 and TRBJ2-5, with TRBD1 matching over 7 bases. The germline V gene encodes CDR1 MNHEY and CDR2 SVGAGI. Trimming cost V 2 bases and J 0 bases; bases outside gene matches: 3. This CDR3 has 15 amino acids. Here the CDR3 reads CASSYLGQDQETQYF. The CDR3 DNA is TGTGCCAGCAGTTACCTTGGACAGGACCAAGAGACCCAGTACTTC.

CDR3 protein: CASSRHRRNSGNTIYF. The CDR3 nucleotides are TGTGCCAGCAGCCGCCACAGGAGGAATTCTGGAAACACCATATATTTT. This chain uses TRBV14 with TRBJ1-3, with TRBD1 as a possible D gene (5 bases). V was clipped by 4 bases and J by 1 base, with 14 bases between them. Germline CDR1 and CDR2: SGHDN and FVKESK. The CDR3 is 16 amino acids.

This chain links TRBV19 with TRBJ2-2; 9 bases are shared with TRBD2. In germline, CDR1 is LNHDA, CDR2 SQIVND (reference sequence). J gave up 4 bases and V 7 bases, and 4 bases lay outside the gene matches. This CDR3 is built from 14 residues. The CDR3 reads CASKKREVTGELFF. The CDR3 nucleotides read TGTGCCAGTAAGAAGCGGGAGGTCACCGGGGAGCTGTTTTTT.

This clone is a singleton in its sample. The CDR3 loop reads CASSADRGGETQYF. The CDR3 nucleotides read TGTGCCAGCAGCGCGGACAGGGGAGGGGAGACCCAGTACTTC. The chain links TRBV9 to TRBJ2-5; 9 bases match TRBD1. Germline lookup yields CDR1 SGDLS and CDR2 YYNGEE. V was pared by 3 bases and J by 5 bases, with 5 bases of the junction left unmatched. The CDR3 extends over 14 amino acids. Variable domain in full (rest from reference TRBV9 and TRBJ2-5): DSGVTQTPKHLITATGQRVTLRCSPRSGDLSVYWYQQSLDQGLQFLIQYYNGEERAKGNILERFSAQQFPDLHSELNLSSLELGDSALYFCASSADRGGETQYFGPGTRLLVL.

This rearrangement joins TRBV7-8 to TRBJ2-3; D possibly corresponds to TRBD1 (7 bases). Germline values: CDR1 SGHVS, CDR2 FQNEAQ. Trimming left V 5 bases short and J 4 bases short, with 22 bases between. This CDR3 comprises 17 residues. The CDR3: CASSVGSGAQGADTQYF. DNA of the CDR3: TGTGCCAGCAGCGTCGGATCGGGAGCGCAGGGGGCAGATACGCAGTATTTT.

CDR3 region: CASSWRGGQPQHF. CDR3 in DNA: TGTGCCAGCAGCTGGAGGGGGGGTCAGCCCCAGCATTTT. The chain carries TRBV7-9 and TRBJ1-5, with D possibly matching TRBD1 (6 bases). The CDR3 is 13 residues long. V was clipped by 4 bases and J by 6 bases, with 10 bases between them. CDR1 is SEHNR and CDR2 is FQNEAQ in the germline V gene (reference sequence).

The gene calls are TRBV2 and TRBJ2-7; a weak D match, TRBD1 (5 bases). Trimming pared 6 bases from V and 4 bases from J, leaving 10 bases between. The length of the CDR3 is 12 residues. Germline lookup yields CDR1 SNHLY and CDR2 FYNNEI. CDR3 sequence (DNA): TGTGCCAGCAGGATAGGGGAATACGAGCAGTACTTC. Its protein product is CASRIGEYEQYF.

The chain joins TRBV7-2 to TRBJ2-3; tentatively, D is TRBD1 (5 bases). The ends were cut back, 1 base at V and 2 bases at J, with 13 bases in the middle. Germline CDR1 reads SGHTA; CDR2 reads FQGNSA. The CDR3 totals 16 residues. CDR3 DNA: TGTGCCAGCAGCTTAGAGGCAGGGCTTTTCACAGATACGCAGTATTTT. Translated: CASSLEAGLFTDTQYF.

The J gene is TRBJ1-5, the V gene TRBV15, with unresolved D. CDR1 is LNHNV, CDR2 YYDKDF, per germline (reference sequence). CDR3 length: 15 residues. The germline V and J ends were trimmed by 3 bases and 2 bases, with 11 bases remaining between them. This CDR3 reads CATSSREGGNQPQHF. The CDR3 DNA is TGTGCCACCAGCAGCCGGGAGGGAGGCAATCAGCCCCAGCATTTT.

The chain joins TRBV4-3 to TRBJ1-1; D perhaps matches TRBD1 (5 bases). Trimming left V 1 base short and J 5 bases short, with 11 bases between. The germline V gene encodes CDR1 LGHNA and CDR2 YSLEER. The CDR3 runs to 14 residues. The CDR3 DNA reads TGCGCCAGCAGCCAAGTCCAGGGCCCTACTGAAGCTTTCTTT. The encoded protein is CASSQVQGPTEAFF.

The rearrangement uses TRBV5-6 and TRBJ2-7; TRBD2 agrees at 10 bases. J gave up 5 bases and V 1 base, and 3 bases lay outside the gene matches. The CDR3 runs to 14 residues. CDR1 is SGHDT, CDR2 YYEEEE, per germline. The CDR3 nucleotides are TGTGCCAGCAGCTTGTATCTAGCGGGAGACGAGCAGTACTTC. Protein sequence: CASSLYLAGDEQYF.